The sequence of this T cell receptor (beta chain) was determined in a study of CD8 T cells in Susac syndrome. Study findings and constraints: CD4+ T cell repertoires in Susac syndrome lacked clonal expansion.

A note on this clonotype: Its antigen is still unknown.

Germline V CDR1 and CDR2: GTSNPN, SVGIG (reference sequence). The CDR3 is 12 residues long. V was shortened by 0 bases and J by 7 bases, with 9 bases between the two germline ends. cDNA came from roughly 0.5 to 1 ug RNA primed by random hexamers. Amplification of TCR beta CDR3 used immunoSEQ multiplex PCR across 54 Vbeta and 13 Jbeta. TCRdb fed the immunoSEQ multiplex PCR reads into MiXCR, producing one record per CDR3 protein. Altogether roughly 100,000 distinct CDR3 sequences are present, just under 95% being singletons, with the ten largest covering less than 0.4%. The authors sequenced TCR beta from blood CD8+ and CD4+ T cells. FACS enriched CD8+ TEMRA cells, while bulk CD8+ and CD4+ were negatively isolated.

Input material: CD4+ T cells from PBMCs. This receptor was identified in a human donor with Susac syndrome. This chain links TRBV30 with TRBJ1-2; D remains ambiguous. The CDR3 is CAWSVGQAGYTF. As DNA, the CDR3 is TGTGCCTGGAGTGTAGGGCAAGCTGGCTACACCTTC.